Detailed here is one T cell receptor (beta chain). Its antigen is currently unknown. Germline CDR1 is MGHRA and CDR2 is YSYEKL. V was pared by 1 base and J by 4 bases, with 10 bases between. This CDR3 comprises 14 residues. The data belong to a study of cytomegalovirus exposure and HLA in healthy donors. The PCR made use of 60 Vbeta and 13 Jbeta primers. Clones were sequenced by immunoSEQ multiplex PCR, and TCRdb holds only the in-frame ones, with some missing. This sample has about 160,000 clones, with 60% to 85% found just once. Study-wide results and caveats: Further analysis, carried out later, found HLA-associated TCR beta chains more clonally expanded than equally common other chains. Excluded: some indistinguishable V segments such as TRBV6-2 and TRBV6-3. A later analysis linked some 18,000 TCR beta sequences to HLA alleles at 0.05 false discovery rate.

The J gene is TRBJ1-2, the V gene TRBV4-1; D is unclear. Sequencing was done on a sample of PBMCs. The origin of this receptor is a man aged 45 to 65 in good health and CMV-seropositive. This chain's CDR3 is CASSQGRESYGYTF. CDR3 in DNA: TGCGCCAGCAGCCAAGGACGGGAGAGCTATGGCTACACCTTC.